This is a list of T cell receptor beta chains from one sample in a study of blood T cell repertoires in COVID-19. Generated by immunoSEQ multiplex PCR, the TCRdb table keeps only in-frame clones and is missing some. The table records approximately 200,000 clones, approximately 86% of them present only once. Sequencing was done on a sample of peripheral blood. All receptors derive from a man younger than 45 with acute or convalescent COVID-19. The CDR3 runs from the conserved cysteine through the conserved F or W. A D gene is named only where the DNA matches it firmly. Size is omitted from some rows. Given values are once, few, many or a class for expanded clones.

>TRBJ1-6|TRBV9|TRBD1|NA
CASSVEATGALHF
TGTGCCAGCAGCGTAGAAGCTACAGGGGCCCTCCACTTT
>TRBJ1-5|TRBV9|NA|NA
CASSVGPSNQPQHF
TGTGCCAGCAGCGTGGGCCCGTCTAATCAGCCCCAGCATTTT
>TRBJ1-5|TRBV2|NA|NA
CASSERRGRDQPQHF
TGTGCCAGCAGTGAGAGGCGGGGTAGGGATCAGCCCCAGCATTTT
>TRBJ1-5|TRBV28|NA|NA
CASSIGQPQHF
TGTGCCAGCAGCATCGGTCAGCCCCAGCATTTT
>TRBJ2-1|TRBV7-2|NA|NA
CASSLDWGPKAYNEQFF
TGTGCCAGCAGCTTAGATTGGGGGCCCAAGGCCTACAATGAGCAGTTCTTC
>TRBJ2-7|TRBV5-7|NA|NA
CASTPLLAQGPYEQYF
TGTGCCAGCACCCCTCTACTAGCACAGGGGCCCTACGAGCAGTACTTC
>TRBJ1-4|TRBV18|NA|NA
CASSPPGLTKKLFF
TGTGCCAGCTCACCACCGGGCCTTACGAAAAAACTGTTTTTT
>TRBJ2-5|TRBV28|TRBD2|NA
CASEGPGVISGGEETQYF
TGTGCCAGCGAGGGGCCCGGTGTTATTAGCGGGGGGGAAGAGACCCAGTACTTC
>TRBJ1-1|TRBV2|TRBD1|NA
CASSEGDRTGRTEAFF
TGTGCCAGCAGTGAAGGTGATAGGACAGGGAGAACTGAAGCTTTCTTT
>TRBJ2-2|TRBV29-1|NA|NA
CSVEARQSHTGELFF
TGCAGCGTTGAAGCGCGGCAGTCCCACACCGGGGAGCTGTTTTTT
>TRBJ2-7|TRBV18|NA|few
CASSPRQSSYEQYF
TGTGCCAGCTCACCGAGGCAGAGCTCCTACGAGCAGTACTTC
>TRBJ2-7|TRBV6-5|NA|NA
CAGAFGSNEQYF
TGTGCCGGGGCTTTCGGATCGAACGAGCAGTACTTC
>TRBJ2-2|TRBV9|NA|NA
CASTSSAGLTGELFF
TGTGCCAGCACGAGCTCTGCGGGGCTCACCGGGGAGCTGTTTTTT